A selection of T cell receptor beta chains follows, all from one sample in a study of cytomegalovirus exposure and HLA in healthy donors. Clones were read by immunoSEQ multiplex PCR, and TCRdb kept only the in-frame ones, dropping some. The top ten clones hold about 4.6% of a sample with over 150,000 clones, about 81% of them seen once. The sample consisted of PBMCs. These receptors all come from a man aged 25-45 years in good health and CMV-seropositive. The CDR3 runs from the conserved cysteine through the conserved F or W.

CAWRFAGGETQYF TRBJ2-5 TRBV30
CASSLGLVATGELFF TRBJ2-2 TRBV2
CASSQVSSGGHYEQYF NA TRBV4-3
CASTAGTANYEQYF TRBJ2-7 TRBV5-1
CASSLGQGPNYGYTF TRBJ1-2 TRBV7-3
CASSYRTGLYEQYF TRBJ2-7 TRBV6-5
CASSRTGTSGSEQFF TRBJ2-1 TRBV19
CASSPEGYSYNEQFF TRBJ2-1 TRBV6-4
CASSLGGGQYF TRBJ2-3 TRBV7-6
CASSYSPGEGTDTQYF TRBJ2-3 TRBV6-5
CASSPYKDSYEQYF NA TRBV6-5
CASSLIGRTATDTQYF TRBJ2-3 TRBV7-3
CASSYFGVQETQYF TRBJ2-5 TRBV6-6
CASSPGTSFRNEQYF TRBJ2-7 TRBV11-2
CASRQQGTNEKLFF TRBJ1-4 TRBV6-5
CATQTSATDTQYF TRBJ2-3 TRBV5-6
CASSSRAGGSTDTQYF TRBJ2-3 TRBV7-2
CASRRQGIGREQYF TRBJ2-7 TRBV11-1
CASSLTGRLFF TRBJ2-2 TRBV7-2
CASSEHSQETQYF TRBJ2-5 TRBV9
CASSLWQANSYEQYF TRBJ2-7 TRBV28
CASSFDRENTGELFF TRBJ2-2 TRBV7-3
CASSPERQGPNEKLFF TRBJ1-4 TRBV5-1
CASSPGQAYEQYF TRBJ2-7 TRBV4-1
CASSQPDRGRRNEQFF TRBJ2-1 TRBV4-1
CASSLIGGEAFF TRBJ1-1 TRBV6-1
CASSFGRGDYGYTF TRBJ1-2 TRBV11-3
CASSYESRGYTF TRBJ1-2 TRBV5-8
CASSQLGSGVYNEQFF TRBJ2-1 TRBV14
CASSYSVRVGDEQYF NA TRBV6-6
CASSFGTEAYEQYF TRBJ2-7 TRBV7-9
CSVGPNGVGQPQHF TRBJ1-5 TRBV29-1
CASSFSHRSQNYGYTF TRBJ1-2 TRBV6-6
CASSAQSGPYEQYF TRBJ2-7 TRBV7-2
CASSKGLAATDTQYF TRBJ2-3 TRBV21-1
CASSPGGQGAFGANVLTF TRBJ2-6 TRBV7-9
CASGPVAQYF TRBJ2-5 TRBV7-2
CASSQDGRRNEKLFF TRBJ1-4 TRBV4-3
CASSAPGQGLGGYTF TRBJ1-2 TRBV7-2
CASSLIPRISLDEQYF TRBJ2-7 TRBV27
CSAHGGETQYF TRBJ2-5 TRBV20-1
CASGPSSYEQYF TRBJ2-7 TRBV25-1
CASSSNRGAYEQFF TRBJ2-1 TRBV5-4
CASSLTGGYGYTF TRBJ1-2 TRBV6-5
CASSDTGDQYF TRBJ2-5 TRBV2
CASSLGMGAGYGYTF TRBJ1-2 TRBV7-2
CSSSFGRGETDTQYF TRBJ2-3 TRBV7-9